This TCR beta chain was documented in a study of T cell responses to AZD1222 COVID-19 vaccine. Regarding the study as a whole: Reportedly, nearly half the spike-specific TCRs target unmutated variant regions. The study sampled repertoires only after the peak T cell response. Only five to seven AZD1222 recipients were seropositive at baseline. Mostly white British, mostly female donors; authors suggested clonal diversity may be underestimated.

This clone has just one count. Its antigen remains unidentified. The CDR3 is 14 amino acids. From germline, CDR1 is SGHRS and CDR2 YFSETQ. V was shortened by 3 bases and J by 3 bases, with 12 bases between the two germline ends. Using immunoSEQ multiplex PCR, the repertoire was profiled, and TCRdb retains in-frame clones only, with some absent. The sample lists about 45,000 clones; 80% were seen once. This specimen consisted of peripheral blood, obtained 28 days after the second dose of the MenACWY control vaccine. This TCR was recovered from an adult who received the MenACWY meningococcal vaccine as a control. This chain connects TRBV5-1 to TRBJ1-1; the D gene is possibly TRBD1 (5 bases). CDR3 sequence (DNA): TGCGCCAGCAGCTCTAGCGGGGCACACACTGAAGCTTTCTTT. This codes for CASSSSGAHTEAFF.